Below, 27 T cell receptor beta chains from the same sample are listed, as sequenced in a study of T cells after yellow fever vaccination. TCRdb recomputed calls from the 5' RACE reads with MiXCR, one row per CDR3 protein. The sample has a few hundred thousand distinct CDR3 sequences, 6.8% seen once. The sample consisted of PBMCs, taken 45 days after the first yellow fever vaccination. The receptors come from a man between 18 and 29 years old who received the YFV17D yellow fever vaccine.

The V and J genes are TRBV7-2 and TRBJ2-5; D ambiguous. Trimming cost V 5 bases and J 8 bases, with 21 bases left between them. The CDR3 is 15 amino acids. CDR1 and CDR2 from the germline V gene are SGHTA and FQGNSA. CDR3 sequence: CASSPTSGLPVTQYF. The DNA of the CDR3 is TGTGCCAGCAGCCCAACCTCGGGCCTCCCGGTCACCCAGTACTTC. The variable domain in full, with the rest retrieved from reference TRBV7-2 and TRBJ2-5, is GAGVSQSPSNKVTEKGKDVELRCDPISGHTALYWYRQSLGQGLEFLIYFQGNSAPDKSGLPSDRFSAERTGGSVSTLTIQRTQQEDSAVYLCASSPTSGLPVTQYFGPGTRLLVL.

The genes are TRBV5-6 and TRBJ1-1, with 7 bases that match TRBD1. The CDR3 covers 17 residues. V was pared by 0 bases and J by 1 base, with 9 bases of the junction left unmatched. Germline CDR1 and CDR2: SGHDT and YYEEEE. The CDR3 reads CASSLGWRGTENTEAFF. The CDR3 DNA reads TGTGCCAGCAGCTTGGGGTGGAGGGGGACAGAGAACACTGAAGCTTTCTTT.

The gene calls are TRBV7-9 and TRBJ2-7; TRBD1 is a possible D gene (6 bases). This CDR3 region has 14 residues. V dropped 5 bases and J dropped 2 bases, with 13 bases sitting between them. Germline CDR1 SEHNR, CDR2 FQNEAQ (reference sequence). The CDR3 nucleotides read TGTGCCAGCAGCGTAGGCTCAGGGGCCTACGAGCAGTACGTC. Translation gives CASSVGSGAYEQYV.

The chain uses TRBV20-1 and TRBJ1-5; D not certain. The CDR3 contains 11 residues. CDR1 DFQATT and CDR2 SNEGSKA come from the germline V gene (reference sequence). The V gene lost 5 bases and the J gene lost 4 bases, with 6 bases spanning the gap. As DNA, the CDR3 is TGCAGTGCTGCTAATAATCAGCCCCAGCATTTT. Protein sequence: CSAANNQPQHF.

V is TRBV7-6 and J is TRBJ2-7; maybe TRBD2 (6 bases). Germline V gene sequence: CDR1 SGHVS, CDR2 FNYEAQ. The CDR3 loop spans 15 amino acids. Trimming shortened V by 5 bases and J by 6 bases, and 20 bases separated the two germline ends. The DNA of the CDR3 is TGTGCCAGCAGCCTCCGGGAGACTGCTCCGTCCGAGCAGTACGTC. Protein sequence: CASSLRETAPSEQYV.

The chain recombines TRBV6-1 with TRBJ1-4; D remains unclear. There are 15 residues in the CDR3. Trimming removed 5 bases from V and 8 bases from J, with 18 bases in between. Germline V lookup: CDR1 MNHNS, CDR2 SASEGT. CDR3 amino acids: CASSRKGSDGEKLFF. CDR3 sequence (DNA): TGTGCCAGCAGTCGGAAAGGGAGCGATGGCGAAAAACTGTTTTTT.

A few counts support this clonotype. The chain links TRBV18 to TRBJ2-7, with D unresolved. Trimming stripped 2 bases from V and 5 bases from J, with 10 bases between. Germline CDR1 is KGHSH and CDR2 is LQKENI. The CDR3 spans 13 residues. The CDR3 coding sequence is TGTGCCAGCTCACCATCCGAAGGGAACGAGCAGTACTTC. Translation: CASSPSEGNEQYF. The variable domain in full, with the rest retrieved from reference TRBV18 and TRBJ2-7, is NAGVMQNPRHLVRRRGQEARLRCSPMKGHSHVYWYRQLPEEGLKFMVYLQKENIIDESGMPKERFSAEFPKEGPSILRIQQVVRGDSAAYFCASSPSEGNEQYFGPGTRLTVT.

This clonotype was observed a handful of times. The V gene is TRBV12-3 or TRBV12-4, the J gene TRBJ1-5; no firm D call. The CDR3 consists of 13 residues. Between the trimmed V and J ends, which lost 6 bases and 3 bases, there was a span of 9 bases. CDR3 DNA sequence: TGTGCCAGCAGCCCCAATACCAATCAGCCCCAGCATTTT. This sequence encodes CASSPNTNQPQHF.

The sample holds a few counts of this clonotype. V usage is TRBV4-1 and J usage is TRBJ2-1, with D uncertain. The V gene's germline CDR1 is MGHRA and CDR2 YSYEKL. V was shortened by 3 bases and J by 10 bases, with 10 bases between the two germline ends. There are 12 residues in the CDR3. CDR3 region: CASSQLPQEQFF. The CDR3, as DNA: TGCGCCAGCAGCCAGCTCCCCCAGGAGCAGTTCTTC.

This clonotype has just a few counts. V usage is TRBV10-3 and J usage is TRBJ2-1; tentatively, D is TRBD1 (6 bases). The germline CDR1 and CDR2 sequences are ENHRY and SYGVKD. V was pared by 2 bases and J by 9 bases, with 17 bases between. The CDR3 length is 15 residues. The CDR3, as DNA: TGTGCCATCAGTGAGCAGGGGACGACCCTCGGTGAGCAGTTCTTC. Residues: CAISEQGTTLGEQFF.

The table lists this clonotype with many counts. This chain links TRBV7-2 with TRBJ2-7; D is perhaps TRBD1 (6 bases). The V gene's germline CDR1 is SGHTA and CDR2 FQGNSA. Trimming stripped 0 bases from V and 3 bases from J, with 6 bases between. The CDR3 has 13 amino acids. The CDR3 DNA follows: TGTGCCAGCAGCTTAGCCAGGGGCTACGAGCAGTACGTC. This sequence encodes CASSLARGYEQYV.

This clonotype was counted between two and nine times. V is TRBV12-3 or TRBV12-4 and J is TRBJ1-3, with D tentatively TRBD1 (6 bases). This CDR3 comprises 15 residues. Trimming took 5 bases from V and 2 from J, leaving 13 bases between them. The CDR3 spells CASSPIRGAGNTIYF. The DNA for the CDR3 is TGTGCCAGCAGTCCGATCAGGGGAGCTGGAAACACCATATATTTT.

This clonotype was detected a few times. The chain is built from TRBV2 and TRBJ2-1; D ambiguous. This CDR3 is 17 amino acids long. Germline lookup yields CDR1 SNHLY and CDR2 FYNNEI. V lost 0 bases and J lost 0, with 12 bases in between. CDR3 in amino acids: CASSEAPGASSYNEQFF. CDR3 sequence (DNA): TGTGCCAGCAGTGAAGCCCCAGGAGCTAGCTCCTACAATGAGCAGTTCTTC.

V is TRBV7-2 and J is TRBJ2-5; maybe TRBD2 (5 bases). This CDR3 comprises 13 residues. Trimming stripped 3 bases from V and 4 bases from J, with 9 bases between. Per germline, CDR1 SGHTA and CDR2 FQGNSA. DNA for the CDR3: TGTGCCAGCAGCTTTAATAGCGCAGAGACCCAGTACTTC. Amino acids: CASSFNSAETQYF.

This clonotype appeared a few times. V and J are TRBV5-1 and TRBJ2-7; 9 bases fit TRBD2. The CDR3 has 14 residues. Germline CDR1 is SGHRS and CDR2 is YFSETQ. With 4 bases clipped from V and 3 bases from J, the junction kept 5 bases outside the gene matches. DNA of the CDR3: TGCGCCAGCAGCCTGAGAGCGGGGGGCTACGAGCAGTACTTC. Translating gives CASSLRAGGYEQYF.

Only a few counts were recorded for this clonotype. The rearrangement links TRBV7-8 to TRBJ2-1; 8 positions agree with TRBD2. This CDR3 spans 16 amino acids. Germline lookup yields CDR1 SGHVS and CDR2 FQNEAQ. V shed 6 bases, J shed 7 bases, and the junction held 14 bases outside the gene matches. The CDR3 bases are TGTGCCAGCAGGCAGATCATAGCGGGGATCTGGAATGAGCAGTTCTTC. Amino acid sequence: CASRQIIAGIWNEQFF.

This clonotype was observed many times. The chain employs TRBV28 and TRBJ2-4; D gene uncertain. The CDR3 length is 12 residues. Germline loops: CDR1 MDHEN, CDR2 SYDVKM. V gave up 10 bases and J gave up 9 bases, with 16 bases separating them. The CDR3 sequence is CATGPLGSIQYF. CDR3 DNA: TGTGCCACGGGTCCCCTCGGAAGCATTCAGTACTTC.

The rearrangement uses TRBV4-2 and TRBJ2-1; a possible D gene is TRBD2 (6 bases). The CDR3 is 15 residues long. Looked up from germline, CDR1 is LGHNA and CDR2 is YNFKEQ. Between the trimmed V and J ends, which lost 6 bases and 0 bases, there was a span of 12 bases. CDR3: CASRVGGSSYNEQFF. Here the CDR3 DNA reads TGTGCCAGCAGGGTGGGGGGAAGCTCCTACAATGAGCAGTTCTTC.

This clonotype has just a few counts. The CDR3 protein is CASRRSGGRYGTQYF. In nucleotides, the CDR3 is TGTGCCAGCAGAAGGAGCGGGGGACGTTATGGGACCCAGTACTTC. This chain connects TRBV2 to TRBJ2-5; 8 bases are a match to TRBD2. The V segment lost 6 bases and the J segment 7 bases; nucleotides outside the gene matches: 13. Looked up from germline, CDR1 is SNHLY and CDR2 is FYNNEI. CDR3 length: 15 residues. Based on the CDR3 plus reference TRBV2 and TRBJ2-5, the full variable domain is EPEVTQTPSHQVTQMGQEVILRCVPISNHLYFYWYRQILGQKVEFLVSFYNNEISEKSEIFDDQFSVERPDGSNFTLKIRSTKLEDSAMYFCASRRSGGRYGTQYFGPGTRLLVL.

In its sample, this clonotype was seen a few times. The chain has TRBV6-1 and TRBJ2-7; the D gene is possibly TRBD1 (6 bases). Germline CDR1 MNHNS, CDR2 SASEGT. The CDR3 runs 15 residues. V lost 2 bases and J 0 bases, leaving 11 bases between the germline ends. The CDR3: CASSELGAASYEQYV. The CDR3 bases are TGTGCCAGCAGTGAACTGGGGGCGGCCTCCTACGAGCAGTACGTC.

The genes are TRBV6-5 and TRBJ2-3; D unclear. CDR3 length equals 15 residues. Germline V lookup: CDR1 MNHEY, CDR2 SVGAGI. V was pared by 2 bases and J by 0 bases, with 9 bases between. The CDR3: CASSYRLGSTDTQYF. The CDR3 DNA reads as TGTGCCAGCAGTTACCGTCTGGGGAGCACAGATACGCAGTATTTT.

This clonotype has more than one count but fewer than ten. The V gene is TRBV14, the J gene TRBJ2-3, with 11 bases lining up with TRBD2. CDR1 is SGHDN and CDR2 is FVKESK in the germline V gene. Losses at the gene ends were 0 bases for V and 5 bases for J; bases not matched to a gene: 7. The CDR3 has 17 residues. CDR3 sequence reads: CASSQEVAGGPVDTQYF. DNA for the CDR3: TGTGCCAGCAGCCAAGAAGTAGCGGGGGGGCCGGTAGATACGCAGTATTTT.

This clonotype was counted a few times. J is TRBJ2-7 and V is TRBV4-2; 9 positions match TRBD1. In germline, CDR1 is LGHNA, CDR2 YNFKEQ. V shed 5 bases, J shed 2 bases, and the junction held 4 bases outside the gene matches. The CDR3 spans 14 residues. CDR3 amino acids: CASSDNRGPYEQYF. The CDR3 nucleotides read TGTGCCAGCAGCGACAACAGGGGGCCCTACGAGCAGTACTTC.

The CDR3 sequence: CASSRGAAYNEQFF. The CDR3 coding sequence is TGTGCCAGCAGCCGGGGGGCCGCTTACAATGAGCAGTTCTTC. The V call is TRBV7-3, the J call TRBJ2-1, with a tentative D call TRBD2 (7 bases). Germline V gene data show CDR1 as SGHTA and CDR2 as FQGTGA. This CDR3 is built from 14 residues. The V and J ends lost 5 bases and 4 bases respectively, with 12 bases between them.

The gene calls are TRBV6-1 and TRBJ2-7; the D gene is possibly TRBD2 (5 bases). The CDR3 has 14 residues. V lost 6 bases, J lost 6 bases, and 18 bases lay in between. The germline CDR1 and CDR2 sequences are MNHNS and SASEGT. In DNA, the CDR3 is TGTGCCAGCAGACCTACCTGGGAGAGGGTCGAGCAGTACTTC. The encoded protein is CASRPTWERVEQYF.

This clonotype was detected a few times. The chain is built from TRBV7-9 and TRBJ2-1, with D possibly called TRBD1 or TRBD2 (5 bases each). CDR3 length: 13 residues. V was cut by 8 bases and J by 9 bases, with 17 bases left in between. Per germline, CDR1 SEHNR and CDR2 FQNEAQ (reference sequence). Here the CDR3 DNA reads TGTGCCAGCTTTCGGGACGGTGCCGGTGAGCAGTTCTTC. This codes for CASFRDGAGEQFF.

This clonotype was seen a handful of times. V and J are TRBV7-6 and TRBJ2-1, with D possibly called TRBD1 or TRBD2 (5 bases each). Trimming removed 1 base at V and 9 bases at J, with 16 bases between. This CDR3 region has 15 residues. Germline CDR1 is SGHVS and CDR2 is FNYEAQ. The DNA of the CDR3 is TGTGCCAGCAGCTTAGTGGGACCGATAGACGGTGAGCAGTTCTTC. Its translation is CASSLVGPIDGEQFF.